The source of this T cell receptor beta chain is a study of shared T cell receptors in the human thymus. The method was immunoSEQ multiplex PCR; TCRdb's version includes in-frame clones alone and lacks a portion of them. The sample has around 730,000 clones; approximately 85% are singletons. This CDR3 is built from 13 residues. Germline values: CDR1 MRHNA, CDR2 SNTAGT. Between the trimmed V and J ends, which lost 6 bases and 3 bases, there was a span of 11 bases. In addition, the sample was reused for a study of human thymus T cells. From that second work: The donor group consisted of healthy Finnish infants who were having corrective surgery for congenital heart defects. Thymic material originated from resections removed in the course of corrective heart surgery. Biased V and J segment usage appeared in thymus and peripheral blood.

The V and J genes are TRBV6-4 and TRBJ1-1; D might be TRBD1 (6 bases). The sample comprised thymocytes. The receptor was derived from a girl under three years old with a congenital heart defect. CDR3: CASRDSLHTEAFF. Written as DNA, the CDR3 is TGTGCCAGCAGGGACAGCTTACACACTGAAGCTTTCTTT.